Detailed here is one TCR beta chain. Its antigen remains unknown. On sorted subsets, replicate PCRs used about 200 ng DNA, or tens of thousands of T cell genomes. Profiling relied on immunoSEQ multiplex PCR, and the TCRdb table lists in-frame clones only, not all of them. The sample lists about 2,200,000 clones, 90% to 95% occurring once. The source of the sample is a study of shared clonotypes between healthy human individuals. Findings and caveats of the study: Across subsets, estimated richness was generally greater for naive than for memory populations. Generation probabilities were higher for clonotypes shared across all four sorted-subset donors than for unshared ones.

Positively selected for CCR7, the CD45RO-negative cells used as naive CD8 cells excluded terminally differentiated effector memory CD45RA+ cells. Deletions cut 0 bases from V and 7 bases from J, with 6 bases between. The CDR3 runs to 13 residues. Germline loops: CDR1 MNHEY, CDR2 SMNVEV (reference sequence). The genes are TRBV27 and TRBJ2-2, with D hard to call. The sequence was obtained from a young man in good health. Some clones in this sample may be carry-over from other donors' samples. The sequenced sample was naive CD8+ T cells from PBMCs. CDR3 DNA sequence: TGTGCCAGCAGTTTATCGGTGGTCGGGGAGCTGTTTTTT. This sequence encodes CASSLSVVGELFF.